The clone carrying this T cell receptor (beta chain) was recorded a few times. This sample is part of a study of human T cells and chemical hapten exposure. Each CDR3 protein is one row after TCRdb ran MiXCR on the 5' RACE reads. Among about 81,000 distinct CDR3 sequences listed, less than 9.5% were seen once. Germline V gene lookup returns CDR1 SNHLY and CDR2 FYNNEI. The CDR3 consists of 12 residues. Trimming shortened V by 7 bases and J by 5 bases, and 12 bases separated the two germline ends. Total RNA extraction was carried out from unfractionated whole blood. The sequence derives from a male donor in good health. This rearrangement joins TRBV2 to TRBJ2-7; D is perhaps TRBD2 (5 bases). CDR3 bases: TGTGCCAGCACCCCGGGAATCGACGAGCAGTACTTC. It specifies CASTPGIDEQYF.